This TCR beta chain was profiled in a study of regulatory T cells in long-lasting Graves disease (dated by TCRdb to about 2021). About the full investigation: Newly diagnosed Graves' disease patients had taken antithyroid drugs for less than 3 months. Patients with persistent Graves' disease were compared with patients with newly diagnosed Graves' disease using TCR sequencing and RNA sequencing of peripheral blood. The study was registered as a clinical trial and conducted in China. A total of roughly 33 samples were covered by TCR sequencing, comprising roughly 13 persistent and around 20 newly diagnosed Graves' disease patients. General study outcomes and caveats: Preferential use of TRBV28, TRBJ1-2 and TRBJ2-5 was observed in persistent disease, whereas TRBV20-1 and TRBJ2-1 were favored in newly diagnosed disease. Patients with persistent disease shared more public clonotypes (around 2,500) than newly diagnosed patients did (more than 900). Only peripheral blood was studied, because thyroid tissue, the primary lesion, was inaccessible. The authors noted that the small sample size was a limitation that may lower accuracy. Sequencing and analysis were limited to the TCR beta chain. Lower TCR Shannon entropy and fewer highly expanded clones were observed in persistent Graves' disease patients than in newly diagnosed patients, which suggested clonal expansion.

CDR1 and CDR2 were assigned from the germline V gene as SGHDN and FVKESK. V is reduced by 1 base and J by 10 bases, leaving a spacing of 8 bases between them. The CDR3 goes from the cysteine to the phenylalanine over 12 residues. Only the CDR3 DNA stays, 36 bases, in frame from base 1. Library preparation employed multiplex PCR. TCRdb names Illumina HiSeq 4000 as the instrument used. iRepertoire HTBI primers and Arm-PCR amplification of CDR3 regions were used to construct TCR beta libraries. PCR products were gel purified before sequencing. Regarding the original processing steps: A total of under 80 TRBV and more than twelve TRBJ segments were identified across samples and were used for gene usage analysis of CDR3 amino acid clonotypes. Filtered high-quality paired reads were merged into contigs using COPE and FqMerger. Contigs were aligned with BLAST to IMGT TRBV, TRBD and TRBJ reference genes, and CDR3 was defined per IMGT. Clonotypes above 0.1% frequency were classified as highly expanded clones. Shannon entropy was used to measure repertoire diversity, and the Gini coefficient was used to measure V-J evenness. A clonotype was considered public if more than one individual shared it. The public sequencing data were trimmed at Q25 with fastp and processed into clonotypes with MiXCR by TCRdb, which kept only in-frame beta chains. Every distinct CDR3 protein forms one entry, paired with its most common genes and DNA. These V and J calls originate from TCRdb's pipeline instead of the authors' own analysis. Present in this sample are fewer than 650,000 distinct CDR3 sequences, 15% to 20% of which were seen just once. Approximately 12% of the sample lies in the top ten.

Details on this clonotype: Its recognized antigen is unknown. No quality values exist for individual bases; no much larger clone is one base distant.

What this sample's time point label stands for: newly diagnosed GD, antithyroid drugs for less than 3 months. For both TCR sequencing and RNA sequencing, RNA was extracted from PBMCs using TRIzol. The diagnosis of Graves' disease was made according to American Thyroid Association guidelines. Patients were recruited from an endocrinology department in Xi'an, China. Each patient gave approximately 8.8 milliliters of peripheral blood, collected in an EDTA anticoagulant tube. Ficoll Paque Plus density gradient separation was used to isolate PBMCs, and no additional T cell sorting was done. RNA quality was checked with an Agilent 2100 Bioanalyzer and agarose gel, and concentration with a NanoDrop 2000. The same sample was also studied in work on T cells in Graves' hyperthyroidism and ophthalmopathy. The second paper further reports: Stable Graves' hyperthyroidism was defined as no progression to ophthalmopathy during 18 months of follow-up. Hyperthyroidism patients were aged 18 to 65 years and newly diagnosed, with disease duration of less than 2 months. The study excluded patients with uncontrolled infections, other autoimmune diseases, pregnancy or lactation. Clinical symptoms, serum thyroxine and TRAb, thyroid ultrasound, and orbital computed tomography formed the basis for the diagnoses. The TCR CDR3 was subjected to a first round of RT-PCR using the HTBI primer set and the Qiagen OneStep RT-PCR kit. Blood samples also contained most of the expanded thyroid clonotypes (frequency above 0.001), which suggests that blood repertoires may reflect thyroid immune responses. In cross-validation, a model built on a 13 V-J signature told ophthalmopathy apart from stable hyperthyroidism with over 85% sensitivity and roughly 82% specificity, and in testing the same model reached 80%/75%. In validation, progression to ophthalmopathy was predicted by the model with around 70% sensitivity and 72% to 85% specificity, a median of approximately 6.5 months before onset. A discovery cohort of approximately 100 patients, roughly 45 with Graves' ophthalmopathy and about 58 with stable Graves' hyperthyroidism, was used to find distinguishing TCR V-J signatures. Prospective prediction of ophthalmopathy was tested in an independent validation cohort consisting of under 20 hyperthyroidism patients and approximately 16 patients who later progressed to ophthalmopathy. The approximately 100 discovery patients were randomly split 7:3 into training and test sets. The study also compared thyroid tissue and blood T-cell repertoires from about six Graves' hyperthyroidism patients. Following sampling, methimazole starting at 30 mg daily was given to hyperthyroidism patients, and high-dose intravenous methylprednisolone was given to ophthalmopathy patients. A second multiplex PCR round built the libraries, followed by size selection and purification. The libraries were sequenced on an Illumina HiSeq2000 using paired-end 100 bp reads. SOAPnuke was used to process the raw data, with reads discarded if the reads contained adapters or uncalled bases, had a mean Phred below 15, or lacked an exact constant-primer or identifier match. High-quality paired reads were merged using COPE v1.2.5, and each unique nucleotide sequence was defined as a clonotype. Clonotypes were aligned to IMGT TRBV, TRBD and TRBJ reference segments using MiTCR v1.1. The analysis was restricted to V-J combinations with a frequency above 0.0001, which together covered just over 98% of the repertoires. The TCS score was defined as the ratio of F50 (clonal expansion) to E x V (chaos), calculated using BLOSUM62-based TCRdist between CDR3 peptides within each V-J. Welch's t-statistics and random forest reduced around 510 V-J features to about 13, which were used in a naive Bayes classifier (R e1071). Sample size was not statistically predetermined, and blinding of investigators to group allocation was not performed. The paper reports TCR Vbeta CDR3 sequencing of 140 or so peripheral blood samples: around 45 ophthalmopathy, fewer than 80 hyperthyroidism and around 17 progressor patients.

This chain is built from TRBV14 and TRBJ2-1; TRBD2 is a weak D gene call, 5 bases matching. The sample consisted of peripheral blood mononuclear cells (PBMCs), taken at new diagnosis, from a patient treated with antithyroid drugs. The receptor was isolated from a man younger than 35 with Graves disease. Donor details come from another sample of the same person, matched by shared clones. At the DNA level, the sequence is TGTGCCAGCAGCCAAGCCGGGGTGGAGCAGTTCTTC. The translation is CASSQAGVEQFF.